The sequence of this T cell receptor (beta chain) was determined in a study of beta chain features in type 1 diabetes. Expressed TCRB transcripts were sequenced because the isolated RNA had all been reverse transcribed beforehand. The protocol was immunoSEQ multiplex PCR, while the TCRdb copy is restricted to in-frame clones and leaves out a portion. Of 810,000 or so clones listed, under 20% were seen once; the top ten hold around 0.02%. This clone was recorded a few times. The CDR3 is made up of 13 amino acids. Germline-derived CDR1 and CDR2 are MNHEY and SVGAGI. With 3 bases removed from V and 5 bases from J, the gap between germline ends came to 10 bases.

The TCR was taken from a woman aged 18 to 35 in good health. J is TRBJ1-1 and V is TRBV6-5; D is undetermined. The sequenced sample was naive CD4+ T cells from blood. CDR3: CASSYNQETEAFF. Here the CDR3 DNA reads TGTGCCAGCAGTTATAATCAGGAAACTGAAGCTTTCTTT.